This passage covers 20 T cell receptor beta chains from one sample sequenced in a study of Tregs in tolerant kidney transplant recipients. The protocol was immunoSEQ multiplex PCR, while the TCRdb copy is restricted to in-frame clones and leaves out a portion. The sample records about 110,000 clones, around 90% being singletons. The sample was CD4+ T cells from blood, taken before the transplant. These receptors all stem from a human donor who received a combined kidney and bone marrow transplant.

The V call is TRBV6-5, the J call TRBJ2-5; D is perhaps TRBD1 (5 bases). This CDR3 is 12 amino acids long. Germline lookup yields CDR1 MNHEY and CDR2 SVGAGI. Trimming shortened V by 5 bases and J by 2 bases, and 6 bases separated the two germline ends. CDR3 loop: CASSRTQETQYF. The DNA of the CDR3 is TGTGCCAGCAGTCGGACACAAGAGACCCAGTACTTC.

The chain employs TRBV18 and TRBJ2-3; perhaps TRBD1 as D (5 bases). The CDR3 runs to 16 residues. Per germline, CDR1 KGHSH and CDR2 LQKENI. V lost 2 bases to trimming and J lost 2 bases, with 14 bases between them. CDR3 in DNA: TGTGCCAGCTCACCAGCTAGGGGTAGGACCACAGATACGCAGTATTTT. Amino acid sequence: CASSPARGRTTDTQYF.

The V call is TRBV29-1, the J call TRBJ1-2; D remains ambiguous. V dropped 1 base and J dropped 5 bases, with 14 bases sitting between them. CDR3 length: 14 amino acids. Germline assignment: CDR1 SQVTM and CDR2 ANQGSEA. CDR3 sequence reads: CSVEGTEVGYGYTF. CDR3 DNA sequence: TGCAGCGTTGAAGGGACGGAGGTTGGGTATGGCTACACCTTC.

The genes are TRBV18 and TRBJ1-2, with 8 bases that match TRBD1. From germline, CDR1 is KGHSH and CDR2 LQKENI. Germline trimming cut 1 base from V and 8 bases from J; bases unmatched to any gene: 9. This CDR3 is built from 15 residues. CDR3 sequence: CASSPLGQGFSGYTF. The CDR3 DNA reads TGTGCCAGCTCACCACTAGGACAGGGATTTTCCGGCTACACCTTC.

As DNA, the CDR3 is TGTGCCAGCAGTTACCAAAATAGCAATCAGCCCCAGCATTTT. The encoded protein is CASSYQNSNQPQHF. This sequence joins TRBV6-6 and TRBJ1-5; D unresolved. CDR1 is MNHNY, CDR2 SVGAGI, per germline (reference sequence). The CDR3 is 14 amino acids. V was pared by 2 bases and J by 0 bases, with 5 bases between.

The chain joins TRBV29-1 to TRBJ2-3; weak D call: TRBD2 (6 bases). The CDR3 extends over 16 amino acids. V was pared by 5 bases and J by 1 base, with 19 bases between. From germline, CDR1 is SQVTM and CDR2 ANQGSEA. The CDR3 region has the DNA TGCAGCGTTCGTGGGGCGGGACGGTTTGGCACAGATACGCAGTATTTT. It yields the protein CSVRGAGRFGTDTQYF.

This chain uses TRBV11-1 with TRBJ2-3, with TRBD1 identical over 11 bases. V dropped 3 bases and J dropped 5; count of bases not matched to a gene: 10. Germline CDR1 SGHAT, CDR2 FQDESV (reference sequence). This CDR3 is built from 17 residues. The CDR3 sequence is CASSFNMDRGREDTQYF. The CDR3 coding sequence is TGTGCCAGCAGCTTCAACATGGACAGGGGGCGTGAAGATACGCAGTATTTT.

This chain connects TRBV7-9 to TRBJ2-3; 9 nucleotides agree with TRBD2. J lost 6 bases, V lost 5 bases, and 12 bases had no gene match. CDR3 size: 16 residues. Per germline, CDR1 SEHNR and CDR2 FQNEAQ (reference sequence). The CDR3, as DNA: TGTGCCAGCAGCGTCGTATCGGCGGCGGGGGGGGATACGCAGTATTTT. This encodes CASSVVSAAGGDTQYF.

The chain combines TRBV19 with TRBJ2-3, with a tentative D call TRBD1 (6 bases). This CDR3 has 14 residues. Trimming left V 6 bases short and J 5 bases short, with 15 bases between. Germline assignment: CDR1 LNHDA and CDR2 SQIVND (reference sequence). The CDR3 DNA reads TGTGCCAGTAGACGACAGGAAAGAGGAGATACGCAGTATTTT. Translation: CASRRQERGDTQYF. Supplemented by reference TRBV19 and TRBJ2-3, the full variable domain reads DGGITQSPKYLFRKEGQNVTLSCEQNLNHDAMYWYRQDPGQGLRLIYYSQIVNDFQKGDIAEGYSVSREKKESFPLTVTSAQKNPTAFYLCASRRQERGDTQYFGPGTRLTVL.

The rearrangement links TRBV6-1 to TRBJ1-2; D is unclear. The CDR3 spans 15 residues. The germline V gene has CDR1 MNHNS and CDR2 SASEGT. Between the trimmed V and J ends, which lost 7 bases and 4 bases, there was a span of 19 bases. CDR3 sequence reads: CASKTGPETPYGYTF. The CDR3 DNA sequence: TGTGCCAGCAAAACGGGTCCCGAGACTCCCTATGGCTACACCTTC.

This chain connects TRBV7-9 to TRBJ2-7, with a possible D match to TRBD2 (6 bases). CDR3 length: 13 amino acids. The ends were cut back, 5 bases at V and 4 bases at J, with 12 bases in the middle. In germline, CDR1 is SEHNR, CDR2 FQNEAQ (reference sequence). CDR3 DNA: TGTGCCAGCAGCGGAACCGGGAGATACGAGCAGTACTTC. Protein product: CASSGTGRYEQYF.

The rearrangement uses TRBV21-1 and TRBJ1-2; the table names TRBD1, a call not compared with the DNA. TRBV21-1 corresponds to a pseudogene. The CDR3 runs 15 residues. Here the CDR3 DNA reads TGTGCCAGCAGCAAGATGGGCCACCCATTCTATGGCTACACCTTC. Its protein product is CASSKMGHPFYGYTF.

This clone has more than one count but fewer than ten. The CDR3 nucleotides are TGTGCCAGCAGCTCGCACGGGGGGAATCAGCCCCAGCATTTT. It encodes CASSSHGGNQPQHF. The chain combines TRBV7-6 with TRBJ1-5; TRBD1 might be the D (5 bases). Germline lookup yields CDR1 SGHVS and CDR2 FNYEAQ. CDR3 size: 14 residues. V was cut by 4 bases and J by 4 bases, with 11 bases left in between.

V is TRBV10-3 and J is TRBJ2-7, with a weak D call TRBD2 (7 bases). Germline lookup yields CDR1 ENHRY and CDR2 SYGVKD. V dropped 4 bases and J dropped 6 bases, with 22 bases sitting between them. The CDR3 has 16 residues. CDR3 sequence: CAISGSRGGPRGEQYF. The CDR3 coding sequence is TGTGCCATCAGTGGCAGCCGCGGGGGCCCCAGGGGCGAGCAGTACTTC.

The chain recombines TRBV19 with TRBJ2-1; D perhaps matches TRBD1 (6 bases). V shed 4 bases and J shed 2 bases, with 15 bases lying between them. CDR3 length equals 16 residues. Germline V gene lookup returns CDR1 LNHDA and CDR2 SQIVND (reference sequence). Here the CDR3 reads CASSTQGRRTYNEQFF. Written as DNA, the CDR3 is TGTGCCAGTAGTACTCAGGGGCGCCGAACCTACAATGAGCAGTTCTTC.

This sequence joins TRBV10-3 and TRBJ2-1; 10 bases fit TRBD1. Unmatched junction bases numbered 3, after V lost 6 bases and J lost 1 base. CDR1 and CDR2 (germline): ENHRY, SYGVKD. The CDR3 totals 15 residues. For the CDR3, the DNA is TGTGCCATCAGCGAGGACAGGGGGTCCTACAATGAGCAGTTCTTC. Its protein is CAISEDRGSYNEQFF.

This clone has only a few counts. The J gene is TRBJ2-1, the V gene TRBV18; 7 bases map to TRBD1. Trimming took 6 bases from V and 4 from J; bases not matched to a gene: 3. CDR3 length equals 13 residues. CDR1 and CDR2 from the germline V gene are KGHSH and LQKENI. The CDR3 spells CASSPGQYNEQFF. The DNA for the CDR3 is TGTGCCAGCTCCCCGGGACAGTACAATGAGCAGTTCTTC. The full variable domain, in which reference TRBV18 and TRBJ2-1 provide the parts outside the CDR3, is NAGVMQNPRHLVRRRGQEARLRCSPMKGHSHVYWYRQLPEEGLKFMVYLQKENIIDESGMPKERFSAEFPKEGPSILRIQQVVRGDSAAYFCASSPGQYNEQFFGPGTRLTVL.

This chain joins TRBV15 and TRBJ2-4; 11 nucleotides match TRBD2. The V gene's germline CDR1 is LNHNV and CDR2 YYDKDF (reference sequence). V trimming: 1 base; J trimming: 2 bases; junction bases outside the gene matches: 10. This CDR3 region has 19 residues. As DNA, the CDR3 is TGTGCCACCAGCAGAGGTGGGACTAGCGGTTACGGGACCAAAAACATTCAGTACTTC. Translating it yields CATSRGGTSGYGTKNIQYF. Together with reference TRBV15 and TRBJ2-4, the CDR3 gives the full variable domain: DAMVIQNPRYQVTQFGKPVTLSCSQTLNHNVMYWYQQKSSQAPKLLFHYYDKDFNNEADTPDNFQSRRPNTSFCFLDIRSPGLGDTAMYLCATSRGGTSGYGTKNIQYFGAGTRLSVL.

V is TRBV9 and J is TRBJ2-7, with TRBD1 as a possible D gene (6 bases). This CDR3 spans 15 amino acids. With 1 base removed from V and 1 base from J, the gap between germline ends came to 12 bases. Germline loops: CDR1 SGDLS, CDR2 YYNGEE. The CDR3 nucleotides are TGTGCCAGCAGCGTAAGCCCGGGACAATCCTACGAGCAGTACTTC. Its protein product is CASSVSPGQSYEQYF.

A single count supports this clone. The V call is TRBV29-1, the J call TRBJ1-2; the D gene is possibly TRBD1 (6 bases). CDR3 length equals 15 residues. Germline V gives CDR1 SQVTM, CDR2 ANQGSEA. V was trimmed by 2 bases and J by 4 bases, leaving 17 bases between them. CDR3 sequence reads: CSVESRDTLVYGYTF. The CDR3 nucleotides are TGCAGCGTTGAATCTCGGGACACCTTAGTCTATGGCTACACCTTC.